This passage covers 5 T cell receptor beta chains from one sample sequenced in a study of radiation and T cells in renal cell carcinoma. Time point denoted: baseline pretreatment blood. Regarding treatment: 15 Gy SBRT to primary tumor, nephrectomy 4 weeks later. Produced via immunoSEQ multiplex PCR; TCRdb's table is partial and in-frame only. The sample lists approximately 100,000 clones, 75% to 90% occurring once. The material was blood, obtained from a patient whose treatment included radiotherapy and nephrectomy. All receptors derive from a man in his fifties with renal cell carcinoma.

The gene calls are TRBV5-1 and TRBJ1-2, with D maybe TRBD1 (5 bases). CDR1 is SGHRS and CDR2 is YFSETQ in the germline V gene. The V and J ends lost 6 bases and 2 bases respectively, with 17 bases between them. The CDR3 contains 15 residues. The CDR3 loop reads CASMEGAGDNYGYTF. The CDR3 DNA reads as TGCGCCAGCATGGAAGGGGCGGGGGACAACTATGGCTACACCTTC.

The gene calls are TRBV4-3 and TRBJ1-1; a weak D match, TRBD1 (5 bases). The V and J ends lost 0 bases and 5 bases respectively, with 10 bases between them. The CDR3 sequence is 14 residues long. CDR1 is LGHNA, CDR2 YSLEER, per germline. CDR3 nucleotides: TGCGCCAGCAGCCAAGATTGGCAGGGAACTGAAGCTTTCTTT. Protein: CASSQDWQGTEAFF.

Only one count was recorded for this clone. The CDR3 sequence: CAWSGGLVYEQYF. CDR3 DNA: TGTGCCTGGAGTGGTGGATTGGTCTACGAGCAGTACTTC. The chain uses TRBV30 and TRBJ2-7; D unresolved. This CDR3 has 13 residues. V lost 1 base and J lost 3, with 10 bases in between. CDR1 is GTSNPN and CDR2 is SVGIG in the germline V gene (reference sequence).

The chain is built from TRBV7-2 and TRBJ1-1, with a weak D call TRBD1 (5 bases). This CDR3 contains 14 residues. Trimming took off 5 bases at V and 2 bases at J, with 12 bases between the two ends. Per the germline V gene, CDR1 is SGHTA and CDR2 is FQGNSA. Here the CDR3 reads CASSIGQANTEAFF. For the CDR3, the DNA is TGTGCCAGCAGCATTGGACAAGCCAACACTGAAGCTTTCTTT. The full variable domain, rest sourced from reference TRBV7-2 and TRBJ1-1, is GAGVSQSPSNKVTEKGKDVELRCDPISGHTALYWYRQSLGQGLEFLIYFQGNSAPDKSGLPSDRFSAERTGGSVSTLTIQRTQQEDSAVYLCASSIGQANTEAFFGQGTRLTVV.

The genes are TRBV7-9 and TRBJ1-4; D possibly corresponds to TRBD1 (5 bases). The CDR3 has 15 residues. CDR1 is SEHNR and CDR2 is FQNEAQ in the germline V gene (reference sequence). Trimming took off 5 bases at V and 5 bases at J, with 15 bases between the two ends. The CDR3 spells CASSPPQGGNEKLFF. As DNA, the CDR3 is TGTGCCAGCAGCCCACCCCAGGGTGGCAATGAAAAACTGTTTTTT.